The 14 T cell receptor beta chains given below trace back to one sample, sequenced in a study of STAT5B mutations in CD4+ large granular lymphocyte leukemia. The repertoire was sequenced with immunoSEQ multiplex PCR; TCRdb's copy has only in-frame clones and lacks some. This table holds roughly 30,000 clones, just under 85% found once. Sequenced sample: CD4+ T cells from blood buffy coats. The origin of the receptors is a human donor in good health.

In its sample, this clone was seen a few times. The rearrangement uses TRBV5-4 and TRBJ2-5; 10 bases align to TRBD1. The CDR3 is 14 amino acids. Germline V gene sequence: CDR1 SGHNT, CDR2 YYREEE (reference sequence). V lost 4 bases and J lost 4; bases outside the gene matches: 4. In nucleotides, the CDR3 is TGTGCCAGCAGCCGACAGGGGGCCGCAGAGACCCAGTACTTC. The encoded protein is CASSRQGAAETQYF.

The V gene is TRBV7-9, the J gene TRBJ2-3; 9 nucleotides match TRBD1. Trimming took 5 bases from V and 5 from J; bases not matched to a gene: 14. Germline lookup yields CDR1 SEHNR and CDR2 FQNEAQ (reference sequence). There are 17 residues in the CDR3. CDR3 residues: CASSDGPGTGYRDTQYF. CDR3 DNA sequence: TGTGCCAGCAGCGATGGACCCGGGACAGGGTATCGAGATACGCAGTATTTT.

The genes are TRBV18 and TRBJ1-2, with 9 bases aligning to TRBD1. Germline V lookup: CDR1 KGHSH, CDR2 LQKENI. Unmatched junction bases numbered 5, after V lost 3 bases and J lost 6 bases. This CDR3 spans 14 amino acids. The DNA for the CDR3 is TGTGCCAGCTCACCTAGGGACAGGGCGGATGGCTACACCTTC. Translated: CASSPRDRADGYTF.

V gene TRBV11-3 combines with J gene TRBJ2-5; 11 positions agree with TRBD1. The germline V gene has CDR1 SGHNT and CDR2 YENEEA. The J segment lost 5 bases and the V segment lost 4 bases, leaving 6 bases of the junction unmatched. The CDR3 has 15 amino acids. CDR3 coding DNA: TGTGCCAGCAGCTCCCGGGACAGGGGGTCCGAGACCCAGTACTTC. As protein: CASSSRDRGSETQYF.

The chain recombines TRBV18 with TRBJ2-6; TRBD2 aligns across 7 bases. The V gene's germline CDR1 is KGHSH and CDR2 LQKENI. The CDR3 loop spans 15 amino acids. The J segment lost 3 bases and the V segment lost 3 bases, leaving 2 bases of the junction unmatched. Here the CDR3 DNA reads TGTGCCAGCTCACCTGCGGGGGATGGGGCCAACGTCCTGACTTTC. Translation: CASSPAGDGANVLTF.

The CDR3, as DNA: TGTGCCAGCAGCTTAGACAGGGCCTATGGCTACACCTTC. Translated: CASSLDRAYGYTF. The chain is built from TRBV11-2 and TRBJ1-2, with D possibly being TRBD1 (5 bases). This CDR3 has 13 amino acids. Germline CDR1 SGHAT, CDR2 FQNNGV. V was trimmed by 0 bases and J by 4 bases, leaving 6 bases between them.

In its sample, this clone was seen once. This chain joins TRBV11-2 and TRBJ1-1; no firm D call. CDR1 SGHAT and CDR2 FQNNGV come from the germline V gene. There are 18 residues in the CDR3. Trimming left V 4 bases short and J 0 bases short, with 21 bases between. In DNA form, the CDR3 reads TGTGCCAGCAGCTCCTTCCCCCTGCAGACCGGGGTGAACACTGAAGCTTTCTTT. Encoded protein: CASSSFPLQTGVNTEAFF.

The chain uses TRBV6-5 and TRBJ1-5; weak D call: TRBD1 (5 bases). V lost 8 bases, J lost 3 bases, and 11 bases lay in between. The germline CDR1 and CDR2 sequences are MNHEY and SVGAGI. There are 13 residues in the CDR3. The CDR3 sequence is CASGRGVNQPQHF. The CDR3 DNA is TGTGCCAGCGGAAGGGGTGTCAATCAGCCCCAGCATTTT.

The sample holds a few counts of this clone. The V gene is TRBV2, the J gene TRBJ1-5, with D hard to call. V was trimmed by 7 bases and J by 3 bases, leaving 4 bases between them. The germline V gene has CDR1 SNHLY and CDR2 FYNNEI. CDR3 size: 11 residues. Here the CDR3 reads CASTHNQPQHF. The CDR3, as DNA: TGTGCCAGCACGCACAATCAGCCCCAGCATTTT.

The CDR3 coding sequence is TGTGCCATCAGTGGAACAGGGTTTAACACTGAAGCTTTCTTT. Protein sequence: CAISGTGFNTEAFF. This chain uses TRBV10-3 with TRBJ1-1; D is possibly TRBD1 (6 bases). Germline-derived CDR1 and CDR2 are ENHRY and SYGVKD. V was pared by 4 bases and J by 2 bases, with 11 bases between. This CDR3 is 14 amino acids long.

The gene calls are TRBV4-2 and TRBJ2-1; D is perhaps TRBD1 (6 bases). In germline, CDR1 is LGHNA, CDR2 YNFKEQ. V was trimmed by 1 base and J by 2 bases, leaving 15 bases between them. The length of the CDR3 is 17 residues. The CDR3 reads CASSQAMGARTYNEQFF. As DNA, the CDR3 is TGTGCCAGCAGCCAAGCTATGGGGGCGCGGACCTACAATGAGCAGTTCTTC.

V usage is TRBV2 and J usage is TRBJ2-5; D not certain. Germline assignment: CDR1 SNHLY and CDR2 FYNNEI. The CDR3 length is 12 residues. Trimming removed 11 bases at V and 2 bases at J, with 12 bases between. The CDR3, as DNA: TGTGCCTCCAATTGGGGACAAGAGACCCAGTACTTC. Encoded protein: CASNWGQETQYF.

The chain carries TRBV7-2 and TRBJ1-5, with D unclear. Looked up from germline, CDR1 is SGHTA and CDR2 is FQGNSA. This CDR3 comprises 15 residues. Deletions cut 1 base from V and 2 bases from J, with 9 bases between. Here the CDR3 reads CASSLEAARNQPQHF. The CDR3 DNA sequence: TGTGCCAGCAGCTTAGAGGCCGCACGCAATCAGCCCCAGCATTTT.

This clone came up once. This chain connects TRBV30 to TRBJ1-5; TRBD1 might be the D (5 bases). Trimming left V 4 bases short and J 0 bases short, with 13 bases between. In germline, CDR1 is GTSNPN, CDR2 SVGIG (reference sequence). This CDR3 has 15 amino acids. The CDR3 region has the DNA TGTGCCTGGACGCGCCGGGACGTTAGCAATCAGCCCCAGCATTTT. Encoded protein: CAWTRRDVSNQPQHF.